The rows below give T cell receptor beta chains drawn from one sample of a study of response to subunit inactivated influenza vaccine. TCRdb processed the RT-PCR reads anew with MiXCR; each CDR3 protein has one entry. In the table there are 450,000 to 600,000 distinct CDR3 sequences, about 7.2% of which are singletons. The input for sequencing was PBMCs from blood, taken less than 30 months after vaccination. The receptors originated from a man in his fifties or sixties who received an inactivated influenza vaccine. Each CDR3 is given with its conserved first and last residue. D genes are given only for firm matches. A row's size may be missing; if present it is once, few, many or a size class.

v_gene: TRBV12-3/TRBV12-4; d_gene: .; abundance: many; j_gene: TRBJ2-5; CDR3aa: CASSPRPRGETQYF; CDR3nt: TGTGCCAGCAGTCCCCGACCTCGGGGAGAGACCCAGTACTTC
v_gene: TRBV6-1; d_gene: TRBD1; abundance: few; j_gene: TRBJ2-1; CDR3aa: CASSGGTVSYNEQFF; CDR3nt: TGTGCCAGCAGTGGGGGGACAGTCTCCTACAATGAGCAGTTCTTC
v_gene: TRBV7-2; d_gene: TRBD2; abundance: few; j_gene: TRBJ2-1; CDR3aa: CASSRAGGQNNEQFF; CDR3nt: TGTGCCAGCAGCCGAGCGGGGGGGCAGAACAATGAGCAGTTCTTC
v_gene: TRBV20-1; d_gene: .; abundance: .; j_gene: TRBJ1-5; CDR3aa: CSASGQTSNQPQHF; CDR3nt: TGCAGTGCTAGCGGACAGACAAGCAATCAGCCCCAGCATTTT
v_gene: TRBV5-1; d_gene: .; abundance: many; j_gene: TRBJ1-6; CDR3aa: CASSFGSYNSPLHF; CDR3nt: TGCGCCAGCAGCTTCGGGAGCTATAATTCACCCCTCCACTTT
v_gene: TRBV20-1; d_gene: .; abundance: few; j_gene: TRBJ2-5; CDR3aa: CSADGSFTGPQETQYF; CDR3nt: TGCAGTGCTGATGGGTCCTTTACGGGGCCCCAAGAGACCCAGTACTTC
v_gene: TRBV29-1; d_gene: .; abundance: few; j_gene: TRBJ2-7; CDR3aa: CSVEIEQGMGEQYF; CDR3nt: TGCAGCGTTGAAATTGAGCAGGGGATGGGCGAGCAGTACTTC
v_gene: TRBV15; d_gene: TRBD1; abundance: many; j_gene: TRBJ2-1; CDR3aa: CATSRGQGSYNEQFF; CDR3nt: TGTGCCACCAGCAGAGGACAGGGGTCCTACAATGAGCAGTTCTTC
v_gene: TRBV10-1; d_gene: TRBD2; abundance: few; j_gene: TRBJ2-7; CDR3aa: CASSAGGARYEQYF; CDR3nt: TGCGCCAGCAGTGCCGGGGGGGCCCGGTACGAGCAGTACTTC
v_gene: TRBV7-6; d_gene: .; abundance: few; j_gene: TRBJ2-5; CDR3aa: CASSPGTRKETQYF; CDR3nt: TGTGCCAGCAGCCCCGGGACCAGAAAAGAGACCCAGTACTTC
v_gene: TRBV9; d_gene: .; abundance: .; j_gene: TRBJ2-1; CDR3aa: CASSKGTYNEQFF; CDR3nt: TGTGCCAGCAGCAAAGGGACTTACAATGAGCAGTTCTTC
v_gene: TRBV9; d_gene: .; abundance: few; j_gene: TRBJ2-3; CDR3aa: CASSVGGRGQGDTQYF; CDR3nt: TGTGCCAGCAGCGTAGGCGGTCGGGGCCAAGGAGATACGCAGTATTTT
v_gene: TRBV5-1; d_gene: .; abundance: many; j_gene: TRBJ2-1; CDR3aa: CASSPRTDGLGEQFF; CDR3nt: TGCGCCAGCAGCCCACGGACAGACGGGCTTGGCGAGCAGTTCTTC
v_gene: TRBV6-5; d_gene: .; abundance: .; j_gene: TRBJ1-1; CDR3aa: CASSYDRTYHTEAFF; CDR3nt: TGTGCCAGCAGTTACGACAGGACTTACCACACTGAAGCTTTCTTT
v_gene: TRBV6-1; d_gene: TRBD2; abundance: few; j_gene: TRBJ2-3; CDR3aa: CASSQGLASASTDTQYF; CDR3nt: TGTGCCAGCAGTCAGGGACTAGCGTCTGCTAGCACAGATACGCAGTATTTT
v_gene: TRBV4-2; d_gene: TRBD2; abundance: .; j_gene: TRBJ2-7; CDR3aa: CASSQDSRLAGEVEQYF; CDR3nt: TGTGCCAGCAGCCAAGATAGTCGACTAGCGGGAGAGGTCGAGCAGTACTTC
v_gene: TRBV18; d_gene: .; abundance: .; j_gene: TRBJ2-2; CDR3aa: CASSRSGGNANTGELFF; CDR3nt: TGTGCCAGCTCAAGGAGTGGGGGAAACGCGAACACCGGGGAGCTGTTTTTT
v_gene: TRBV2; d_gene: .; abundance: many; j_gene: TRBJ2-1; CDR3aa: CASSEWPTGEQFF; CDR3nt: TGTGCCAGCAGTGAATGGCCTACTGGGGAGCAGTTCTTC
v_gene: TRBV12-3/TRBV12-4; d_gene: .; abundance: few; j_gene: TRBJ1-1; CDR3aa: CASRLQGWAEAFF; CDR3nt: TGTGCCAGCAGGTTACAGGGTTGGGCTGAAGCTTTCTTT
v_gene: TRBV29-1; d_gene: TRBD2; abundance: few; j_gene: TRBJ2-1; CDR3aa: CSVDPSGRAHNEQFF; CDR3nt: TGCAGCGTTGATCCCAGCGGGAGGGCGCACAATGAGCAGTTCTTC
v_gene: TRBV7-2; d_gene: .; abundance: many; j_gene: TRBJ2-1; CDR3aa: CASSLAGPSSYNEQFF; CDR3nt: TGTGCCAGCAGCTTAGCCGGCCCCAGCTCCTACAATGAGCAGTTCTTC
v_gene: TRBV6-5; d_gene: TRBD1; abundance: many; j_gene: TRBJ2-3; CDR3aa: CASSYSSRGLKYF; CDR3nt: TGTGCCAGCAGTTACTCTTCCAGGGGGCTTAAGTATTTT
v_gene: TRBV7-8; d_gene: TRBD2; abundance: few; j_gene: TRBJ2-7; CDR3aa: CASSHGTSGAYEQYF; CDR3nt: TGTGCCAGCAGTCACGGGACTAGCGGGGCCTATGAGCAGTACTTC
v_gene: TRBV28; d_gene: TRBD2; abundance: many; j_gene: TRBJ2-3; CDR3aa: CASSGRGLAGDTQYF; CDR3nt: TGTGCCAGCAGTGGCCGAGGACTAGCGGGAGATACGCAGTATTTT
v_gene: TRBV5-5; d_gene: TRBD1; abundance: many; j_gene: TRBJ1-6; CDR3aa: CASSTTYRGPAPLHF; CDR3nt: TGTGCCAGCAGCACAACTTACAGGGGACCGGCACCCCTCCACTTT
v_gene: TRBV19; d_gene: .; abundance: few; j_gene: TRBJ2-5; CDR3aa: CASSILEKETQYF; CDR3nt: TGTGCCAGTAGTATTCTGGAAAAAGAGACCCAGTACTTC
v_gene: TRBV20-1; d_gene: .; abundance: many; j_gene: TRBJ1-2; CDR3aa: CSADGLGRPNYGYTF; CDR3nt: TGCAGTGCGGACGGACTGGGACGGCCTAACTATGGCTACACCTTC
v_gene: TRBV6-1; d_gene: .; abundance: many; j_gene: TRBJ1-2; CDR3aa: CASIGRASTETFGYTF; CDR3nt: TGTGCCAGCATCGGGAGGGCGTCGACAGAGACTTTTGGCTACACCTTC
v_gene: TRBV28; d_gene: .; abundance: many; j_gene: TRBJ1-1; CDR3aa: CASRATGNTEAFF; CDR3nt: TGTGCCAGCAGAGCGACAGGGAACACTGAAGCTTTCTTT
v_gene: TRBV19; d_gene: .; abundance: many; j_gene: TRBJ2-5; CDR3aa: CASKETQYF; CDR3nt: TGTGCCAGTAAAGAGACCCAGTACTTC
v_gene: TRBV27; d_gene: TRBD1; abundance: .; j_gene: TRBJ2-7; CDR3aa: CASSSQGGQGAREQYF; CDR3nt: TGTGCCAGCAGTTCCCAGGGTGGACAGGGGGCGAGGGAGCAGTACTTC
v_gene: TRBV20-1; d_gene: .; abundance: few; j_gene: TRBJ2-3; CDR3aa: CSVRPPTSTDTQYF; CDR3nt: TGCAGTGTCAGACCCCCGACTAGCACAGATACGCAGTATTTT
v_gene: TRBV5-6; d_gene: .; abundance: .; j_gene: TRBJ1-2; CDR3aa: CASSFRTRNYGYTF; CDR3nt: TGTGCCAGCAGCTTTCGGACGCGGAACTATGGCTACACCTTC
v_gene: TRBV7-2; d_gene: .; abundance: .; j_gene: TRBJ1-1; CDR3aa: CASSLGQVEAFF; CDR3nt: TGTGCCAGCAGCTTAGGTCAGGTTGAAGCTTTCTTT
v_gene: TRBV7-9; d_gene: .; abundance: .; j_gene: TRBJ1-2; CDR3aa: CASSLQGFYGYTF; CDR3nt: TGTGCCAGCTCCCTTCAGGGTTTCTATGGCTACACCTTC
v_gene: TRBV5-4; d_gene: .; abundance: many; j_gene: TRBJ2-7; CDR3aa: CASSLEGGRDYEQYF; CDR3nt: TGTGCCAGCAGCTTGGAGGGGGGCCGGGATTACGAGCAGTACTTC
v_gene: TRBV4-2; d_gene: .; abundance: .; j_gene: TRBJ2-1; CDR3aa: CASSQDRVGANEQFF; CDR3nt: TGTGCCAGCAGCCAAGATAGAGTTGGGGCGAATGAGCAGTTCTTC
v_gene: TRBV29-1; d_gene: .; abundance: few; j_gene: TRBJ2-2; CDR3aa: CSVEGGFGTGELFF; CDR3nt: TGCAGCGTTGAGGGGGGCTTCGGAACCGGGGAGCTGTTTTTT
v_gene: TRBV3-1; d_gene: .; abundance: few; j_gene: TRBJ2-3; CDR3aa: CASSQEGTYVSTDTQYF; CDR3nt: TGTGCCAGCAGCCAAGAAGGGACGTATGTGAGCACAGATACGCAGTATTTT
v_gene: TRBV10-3; d_gene: TRBD2; abundance: many; j_gene: TRBJ2-1; CDR3aa: CATLRSGGANEQFF; CDR3nt: TGTGCCACGCTGCGTAGCGGGGGGGCGAATGAGCAGTTCTTC
v_gene: TRBV25-1; d_gene: .; abundance: .; j_gene: TRBJ2-5; CDR3aa: CASSELGGAETQYF; CDR3nt: TGTGCCAGCAGTGAATTGGGGGGTGCGGAGACCCAGTACTTC
v_gene: TRBV28; d_gene: TRBD1; abundance: few; j_gene: TRBJ1-1; CDR3aa: CASSIDRAEAFF; CDR3nt: TGTGCCAGCAGCATAGACAGGGCTGAGGCTTTCTTT
v_gene: TRBV6-2/TRBV6-3; d_gene: .; abundance: .; j_gene: TRBJ2-2; CDR3aa: CASSYGPSTGELFF; CDR3nt: TGTGCCAGCAGTTACGGGCCTAGCACCGGGGAGCTGTTTTTT
v_gene: TRBV3-1; d_gene: .; abundance: many; j_gene: TRBJ2-4; CDR3aa: CASSQGGYGNIQYF; CDR3nt: TGTGCCAGCAGCCAAGGGGGTTACGGAAACATTCAGTACTTC
v_gene: TRBV15; d_gene: TRBD2; abundance: many; j_gene: TRBJ2-1; CDR3aa: CATVAGRSLYNEQFF; CDR3nt: TGTGCCACCGTAGCGGGAAGATCGCTGTACAATGAGCAGTTCTTC
v_gene: TRBV7-6; d_gene: .; abundance: many; j_gene: TRBJ2-7; CDR3aa: CASSPRQVAYEQYF; CDR3nt: TGTGCCAGCAGTCCTCGACAGGTCGCCTACGAGCAGTACTTC